One T cell receptor beta chain is described in this entry. Its antigen is as yet unknown. CDR1 is DFQATT, CDR2 SNEGSKA, per germline (reference sequence). This CDR3 is built from 15 residues. Germline trimming cut 6 bases from V and 4 bases from J; bases unmatched to any gene: 12. These data originate in a study of neurological immune-mediated disorders. Overall study results and limits: In HTLV-1-associated myelopathy, TCR clonal expansion was greatest, and in multiple sclerosis it was least, below healthy controls. No CDR3 amino acid sequences were shared by expanded clones across subjects, suggesting private repertoires in all groups.

Time point meaning: longitudinal time-point 1 (baseline). PBMCs numbering 2 million and stored at -80 C yielded the unsorted libraries. TCRdb passed the 5' RACE reads through MiXCR, listing each CDR3 protein once. The sample has tens of thousands of distinct CDR3 sequences; 12% to 15% are singletons. The rearrangement uses TRBV20-1 and TRBJ2-5; TRBD2 agrees at 9 bases. The clonotype was recovered from a female donor with HTLV-1-associated myelopathy (HAM/TSP). The specimen sequenced was PBMCs. The CDR3 region has the DNA TGCAGTGCCACCACCTTAGCGGGAGTAGCAGAGACCCAGTACTTC. This codes for CSATTLAGVAETQYF.